The 5 T cell receptor beta chains below come from one sample, sequenced in a study of metastatic and nonmetastatic thyroid tumors. TCRdb used MiXCR to call clones anew from the PCR reads. Of 55,000 to 75,000 clones in the sample, around 19% were seen once. No treatment of any kind had been given to any patient before thyroid surgery. Sequencing was performed on blood. These receptor sequences come from a female donor with papillary thyroid cancer or a benign thyroid nodule (not recorded which). Some clones in this sample may be carry-over from other donors' samples.

The chain links TRBV27 to TRBJ2-1, with TRBD2 matching over 7 bases. The CDR3 totals 15 residues. V lost 5 bases, J lost 5 bases, and 9 bases stayed unmatched. Germline lookup yields CDR1 MNHEY and CDR2 SMNVEV (reference sequence). CDR3 sequence (DNA): TGTGCCAGCAGTCAGGCGGGGAGGGCCCACAATGAGCAGTTCTTC. This translates into CASSQAGRAHNEQFF.

The V and J genes are TRBV6-1 and TRBJ1-2; unclear D gene. Germline CDR1 and CDR2: MNHNS and SASEGT. V was trimmed by 6 bases and J by 0 bases, leaving 8 bases between them. The CDR3 is 13 residues long. This CDR3 is CASRSDSNYGYTF. The CDR3 DNA follows: TGTGCCAGCAGGTCTGACTCTAACTATGGCTACACCTTC.

This clone was seen at least ten times. V gene TRBV6-1 combines with J gene TRBJ2-2, with 9 nucleotides matching TRBD2. The germline gives CDR1 MNHNS, CDR2 SASEGT. The V gene end was trimmed by 1 base and the J gene end by 0 bases; junction bases not matched to a gene: 6. This CDR3 contains 18 residues. CDR3 region: CASSEEMASGTNTGELFF. Here the CDR3 DNA reads TGTGCCAGCAGTGAAGAGATGGCTAGCGGGACGAACACCGGGGAGCTGTTTTTT.

At least ten counts were recorded for this clone. A much larger clone lies a single base off, so this may be a read error. Different DNA sequences within this sample yield the same CDR3. This chain connects TRBV3-1 to TRBJ2-2; 7 bases line up with TRBD2. Germline CDR1 and CDR2: LGHDT and YNNKEL (reference sequence). J was trimmed by 6 bases and V by 3 bases; bases with no gene match: 10. There are 16 residues in the CDR3. CDR3 protein: CASSQGPGGGAGELFF. CDR3 DNA sequence: TGTGCCAGCAGCCAGGGCCCTGGGGGGGGTGCCGGGGAGCTGTTTTTT.

This clone was found many times. V and J are TRBV5-1 and TRBJ2-1; D call uncertain. CDR1 is SGHRS, CDR2 YFSETQ, per germline. The CDR3 totals 16 residues. V was trimmed by 0 bases and J by 2 bases, leaving 12 bases between them. The CDR3 protein is CASSLDLGPPYNEQFF. The CDR3 DNA is TGCGCCAGCAGCTTGGACTTAGGTCCCCCCTACAATGAGCAGTTCTTC.